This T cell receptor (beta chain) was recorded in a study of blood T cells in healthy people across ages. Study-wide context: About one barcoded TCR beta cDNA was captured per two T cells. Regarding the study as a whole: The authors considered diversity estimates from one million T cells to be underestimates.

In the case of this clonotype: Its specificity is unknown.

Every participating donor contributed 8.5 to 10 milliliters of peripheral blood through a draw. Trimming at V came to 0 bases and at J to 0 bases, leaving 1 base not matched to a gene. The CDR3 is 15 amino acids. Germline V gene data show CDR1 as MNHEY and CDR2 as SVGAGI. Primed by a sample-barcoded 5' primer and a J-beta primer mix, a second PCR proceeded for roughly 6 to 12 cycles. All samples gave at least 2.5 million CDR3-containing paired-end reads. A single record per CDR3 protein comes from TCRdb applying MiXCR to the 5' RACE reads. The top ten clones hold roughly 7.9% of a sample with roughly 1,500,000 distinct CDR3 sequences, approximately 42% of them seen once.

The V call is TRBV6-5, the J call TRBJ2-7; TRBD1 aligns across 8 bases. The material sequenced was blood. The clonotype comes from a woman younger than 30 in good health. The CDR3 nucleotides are TGTGCCAGCAGTTACTCCAGGGGGCCCTCCTACGAGCAGTACTTC. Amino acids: CASSYSRGPSYEQYF.